This T cell receptor beta chain appears in the sequencing data of a study of T-cell reconstitution after alpha-beta-depleted transplantation in children. Using unique molecular identifiers, the investigators prepared the TCRbeta library. From the PCR reads, TCRdb called clonotypes with MiXCR, one entry per CDR3 protein. The table shows almost 500,000 distinct CDR3 sequences, with approximately 13% occurring only once. CDR1 and CDR2 (germline): LGHNA, YNFKEQ. Germline trimming cut 3 bases from V and 1 base from J; bases unmatched to any gene: 3. The CDR3 is made up of 17 amino acids. This clonotype appeared many times.

This material consisted of PBMCs from the stem cell graft donor, taken from the stem cell graft. The rearrangement links TRBV4-2 to TRBJ2-1, with 13 bases that match TRBD2. The sequence derives from a human donor who donated a stem cell graft to a child with combined immunodeficiency. CDR3 sequence reads: CASSHLGLAGSYNEQFF. The CDR3 nucleotides read TGTGCCAGCAGCCACCTGGGACTAGCGGGATCCTACAATGAGCAGTTCTTC.